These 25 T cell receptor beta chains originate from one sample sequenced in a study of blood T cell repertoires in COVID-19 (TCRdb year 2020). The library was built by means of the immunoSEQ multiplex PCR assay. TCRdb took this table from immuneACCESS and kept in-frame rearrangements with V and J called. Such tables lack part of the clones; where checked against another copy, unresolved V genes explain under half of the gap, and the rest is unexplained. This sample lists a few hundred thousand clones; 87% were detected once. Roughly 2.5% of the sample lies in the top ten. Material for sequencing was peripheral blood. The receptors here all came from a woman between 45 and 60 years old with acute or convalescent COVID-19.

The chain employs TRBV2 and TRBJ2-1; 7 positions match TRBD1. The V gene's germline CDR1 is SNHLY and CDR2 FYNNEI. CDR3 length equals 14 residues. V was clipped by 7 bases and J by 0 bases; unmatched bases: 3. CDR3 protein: CASTRDSSYNEQFF. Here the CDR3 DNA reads TGTGCCAGCACCAGGGACAGCTCCTACAATGAGCAGTTCTTC.

CDR3 in amino acids: CASSLGANSPLHF. The CDR3 region has the DNA TGTGCCAGCAGCTTGGGTGCGAATTCACCCCTCCACTTT. The chain has TRBV5-6 and TRBJ1-6; D not certain. Germline-derived CDR1 and CDR2 are SGHDT and YYEEEE. This CDR3 is built from 13 residues. The V and J ends lost 0 bases and 7 bases respectively, with 5 bases between them.

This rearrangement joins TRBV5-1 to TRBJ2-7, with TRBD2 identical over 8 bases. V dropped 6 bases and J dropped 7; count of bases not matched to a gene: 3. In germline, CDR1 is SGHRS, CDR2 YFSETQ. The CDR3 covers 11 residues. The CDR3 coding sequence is TGCGCCAGCAATCGGGAGGGGGAGCAGTACTTC. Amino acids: CASNREGEQYF.

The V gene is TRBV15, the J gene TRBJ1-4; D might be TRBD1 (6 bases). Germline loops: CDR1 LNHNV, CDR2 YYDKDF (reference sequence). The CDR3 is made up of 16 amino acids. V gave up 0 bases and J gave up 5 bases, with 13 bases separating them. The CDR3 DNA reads TGTGCCACCAGCAGAGATCGGGGGGCCGCAAATGAAAAACTGTTTTTT. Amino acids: CATSRDRGAANEKLFF. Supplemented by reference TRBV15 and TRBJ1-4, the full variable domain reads DAMVIQNPRYQVTQFGKPVTLSCSQTLNHNVMYWYQQKSSQAPKLLFHYYDKDFNNEADTPDNFQSRRPNTSFCFLDIRSPGLGDTAMYLCATSRDRGAANEKLFFGSGTQLSVL.

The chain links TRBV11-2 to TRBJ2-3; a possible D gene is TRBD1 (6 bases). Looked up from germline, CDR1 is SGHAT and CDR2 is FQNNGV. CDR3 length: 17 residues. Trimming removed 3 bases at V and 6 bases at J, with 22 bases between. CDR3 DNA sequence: TGTGCCAGCAGCTTCTCCGGACAGAGTTTTGGGGTCGATACGCAGTATTTT. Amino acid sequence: CASSFSGQSFGVDTQYF. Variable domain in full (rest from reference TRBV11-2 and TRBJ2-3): EAGVAQSPRYKIIEKRQSVAFWCNPISGHATLYWYQQILGQGPKLLIQFQNNGVVDDSQLPKDRFSAERLKGVDSTLKIQPAKLEDSAVYLCASSFSGQSFGVDTQYFGPGTRLTVL.

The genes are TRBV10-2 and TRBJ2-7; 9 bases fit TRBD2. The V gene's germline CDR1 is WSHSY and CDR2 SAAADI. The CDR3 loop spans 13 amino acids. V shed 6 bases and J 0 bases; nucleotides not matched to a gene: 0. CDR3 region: CASRTSGSYEQYF. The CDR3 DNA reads TGCGCCAGCAGGACTAGCGGCTCCTACGAGCAGTACTTC.

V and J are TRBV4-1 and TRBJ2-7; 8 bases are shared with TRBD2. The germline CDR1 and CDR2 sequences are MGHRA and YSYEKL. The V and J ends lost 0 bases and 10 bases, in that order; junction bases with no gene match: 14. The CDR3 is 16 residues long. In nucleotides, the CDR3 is TGCGCCAGCAGCCAAGAGTTGTCGGTAGCGGGAAAAAGCCAGTACTTC. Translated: CASSQELSVAGKSQYF.

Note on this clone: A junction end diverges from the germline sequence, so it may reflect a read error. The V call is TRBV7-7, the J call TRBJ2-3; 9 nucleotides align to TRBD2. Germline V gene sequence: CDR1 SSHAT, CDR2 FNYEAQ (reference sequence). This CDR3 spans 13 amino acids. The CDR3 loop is CASSSSTSGRKYF. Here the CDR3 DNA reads TGTGCTAGCAGCTCATCGACTAGCGGAAGAAAGTATTTT.

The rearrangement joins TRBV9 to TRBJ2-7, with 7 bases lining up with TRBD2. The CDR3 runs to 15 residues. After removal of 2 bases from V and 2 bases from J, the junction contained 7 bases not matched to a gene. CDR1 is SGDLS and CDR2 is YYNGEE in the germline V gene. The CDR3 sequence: CASSVGLVGTYEQYF. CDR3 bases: TGTGCCAGCAGCGTCGGACTAGTGGGGACCTACGAGCAGTACTTC.

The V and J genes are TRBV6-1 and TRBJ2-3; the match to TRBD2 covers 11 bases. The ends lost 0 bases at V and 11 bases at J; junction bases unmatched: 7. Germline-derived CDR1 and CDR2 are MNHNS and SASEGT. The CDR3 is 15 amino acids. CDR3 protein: CASSEARLAGSRQYF. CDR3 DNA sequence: TGTGCCAGCAGTGAAGCGCGACTAGCGGGATCTAGGCAGTATTTT.

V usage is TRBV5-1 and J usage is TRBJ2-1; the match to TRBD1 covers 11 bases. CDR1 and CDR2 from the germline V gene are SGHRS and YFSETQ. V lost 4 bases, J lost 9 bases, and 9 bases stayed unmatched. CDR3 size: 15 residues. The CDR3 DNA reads TGCGCCAGCAGCAAGTCGTCGGACAGGGGGCGTGAGCAGTTCTTC. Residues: CASSKSSDRGREQFF.

For the CDR3, the DNA is TGTGCCAGCGCCCCAGCGGGAGGGATTGCCGAGCAGTACTTC. The encoded protein is CASAPAGGIAEQYF. This chain uses TRBV6-6 with TRBJ2-7; TRBD2 matches 10 bases. Unmatched junction bases numbered 10, after V lost 8 bases and J lost 6 bases. The CDR3 has 14 amino acids. Per the germline V gene, CDR1 is MNHNY and CDR2 is SVGAGI (reference sequence).

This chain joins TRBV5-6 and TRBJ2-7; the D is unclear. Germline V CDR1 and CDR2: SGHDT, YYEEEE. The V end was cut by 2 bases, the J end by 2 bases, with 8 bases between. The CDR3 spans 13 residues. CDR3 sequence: CASSFGSPYEQYF. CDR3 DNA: TGTGCCAGCAGCTTCGGGTCCCCCTACGAGCAGTACTTC.

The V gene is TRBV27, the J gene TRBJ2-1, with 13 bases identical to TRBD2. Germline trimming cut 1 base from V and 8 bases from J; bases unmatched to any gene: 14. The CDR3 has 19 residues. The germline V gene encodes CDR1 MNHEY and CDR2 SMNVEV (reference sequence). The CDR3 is CASSLYGPRTSGSWYEQFF. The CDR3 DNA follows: TGTGCCAGCAGTTTATATGGTCCGAGGACTAGCGGGAGCTGGTATGAGCAGTTCTTC.

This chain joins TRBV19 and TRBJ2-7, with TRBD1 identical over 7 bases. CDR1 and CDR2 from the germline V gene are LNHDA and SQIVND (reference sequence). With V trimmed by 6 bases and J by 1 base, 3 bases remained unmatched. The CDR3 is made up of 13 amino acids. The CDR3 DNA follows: TGTGCCAGTAGCGAGACAGGGTCCTACGAGCAGTACTTC. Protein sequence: CASSETGSYEQYF.

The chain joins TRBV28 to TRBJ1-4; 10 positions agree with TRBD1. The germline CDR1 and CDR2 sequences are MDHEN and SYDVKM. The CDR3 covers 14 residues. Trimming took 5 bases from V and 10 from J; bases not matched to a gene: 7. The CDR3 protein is CASSPDRGTPKLFF. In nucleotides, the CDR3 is TGTGCCAGCAGTCCGGACAGGGGGACTCCAAAACTGTTTTTT.

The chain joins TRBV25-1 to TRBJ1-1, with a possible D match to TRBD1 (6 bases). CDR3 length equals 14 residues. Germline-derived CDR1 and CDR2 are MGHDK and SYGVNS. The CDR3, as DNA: TGTGCAACGAGTTGGGGGCAAGGGAACACTGAAGCTTTCTTT. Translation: CATSWGQGNTEAFF.

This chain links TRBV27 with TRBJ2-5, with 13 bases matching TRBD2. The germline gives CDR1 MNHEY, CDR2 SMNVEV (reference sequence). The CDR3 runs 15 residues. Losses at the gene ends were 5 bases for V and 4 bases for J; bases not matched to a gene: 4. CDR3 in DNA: TGTGCCAGCAGTACTACTAGCGGGAGGGGAGAGACCCAGTACTTC. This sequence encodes CASSTTSGRGETQYF.

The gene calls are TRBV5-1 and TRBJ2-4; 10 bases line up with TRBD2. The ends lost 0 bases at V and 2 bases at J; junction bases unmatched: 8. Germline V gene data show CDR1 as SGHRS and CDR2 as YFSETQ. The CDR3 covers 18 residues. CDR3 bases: TGCGCCAGCAGCTTGGATCCCTCTAGCGGGAGAACCAAAAACATTCAGTACTTC. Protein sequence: CASSLDPSSGRTKNIQYF.

The CDR3 sequence: CASSLNPGGPYEQYF. In DNA form, the CDR3 reads TGTGCCAGCAGCTTAAACCCGGGAGGCCCCTACGAGCAGTACTTC. This sequence joins TRBV7-3 and TRBJ2-7, with 7 bases fitting TRBD2. CDR1 and CDR2 (germline): SGHTA, FQGTGA. The CDR3 runs 15 residues. The J segment lost 2 bases and the V segment lost 1 base, leaving 5 bases of the junction unmatched.

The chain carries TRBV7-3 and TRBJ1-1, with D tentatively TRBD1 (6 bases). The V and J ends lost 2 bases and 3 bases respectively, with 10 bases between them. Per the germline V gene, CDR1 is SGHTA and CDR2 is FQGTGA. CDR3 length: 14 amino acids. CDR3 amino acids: CASSLAGDYTEAFF. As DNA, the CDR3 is TGTGCCAGCAGCTTAGCAGGGGATTACACTGAAGCTTTCTTT. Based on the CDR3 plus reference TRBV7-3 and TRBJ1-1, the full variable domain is GAGVSQTPSNKVTEKGKYVELRCDPISGHTALYWYRQSLGQGPEFLIYFQGTGAADDSGLPNDRFFAVRPEGSVSTLKIQRTERGDSAVYLCASSLAGDYTEAFFGQGTRLTVV.

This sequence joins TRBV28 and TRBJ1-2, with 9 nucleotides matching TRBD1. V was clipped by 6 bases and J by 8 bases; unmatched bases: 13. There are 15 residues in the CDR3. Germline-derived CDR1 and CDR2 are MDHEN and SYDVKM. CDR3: CASSKWTGVGGGYTF. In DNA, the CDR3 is TGTGCCAGCAGCAAATGGACAGGGGTGGGCGGCGGCTACACCTTC.

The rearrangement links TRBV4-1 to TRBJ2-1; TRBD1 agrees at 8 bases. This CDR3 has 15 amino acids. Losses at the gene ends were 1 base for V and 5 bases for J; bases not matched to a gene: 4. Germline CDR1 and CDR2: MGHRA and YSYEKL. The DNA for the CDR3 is TGCGCCAGCAGCCAAGCGGACAGGGAGAACAATGAGCAGTTCTTC. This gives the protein CASSQADRENNEQFF.

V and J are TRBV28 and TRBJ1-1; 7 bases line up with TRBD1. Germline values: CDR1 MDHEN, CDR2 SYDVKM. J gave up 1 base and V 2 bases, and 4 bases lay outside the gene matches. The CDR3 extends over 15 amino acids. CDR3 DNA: TGTGCCAGCAGTTTAGGGGACAGACCGAACACTGAAGCTTTCTTT. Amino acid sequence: CASSLGDRPNTEAFF.

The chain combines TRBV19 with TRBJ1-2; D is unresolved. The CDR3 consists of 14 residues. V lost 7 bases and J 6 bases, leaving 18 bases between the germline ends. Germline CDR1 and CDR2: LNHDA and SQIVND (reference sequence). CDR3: CASTSLARSNGYTF. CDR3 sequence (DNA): TGTGCCAGTACCTCCTTAGCTCGCTCCAATGGCTACACCTTC. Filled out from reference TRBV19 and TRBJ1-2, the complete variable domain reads DGGITQSPKYLFRKEGQNVTLSCEQNLNHDAMYWYRQDPGQGLRLIYYSQIVNDFQKGDIAEGYSVSREKKESFPLTVTSAQKNPTAFYLCASTSLARSNGYTFGSGTRLTVV.